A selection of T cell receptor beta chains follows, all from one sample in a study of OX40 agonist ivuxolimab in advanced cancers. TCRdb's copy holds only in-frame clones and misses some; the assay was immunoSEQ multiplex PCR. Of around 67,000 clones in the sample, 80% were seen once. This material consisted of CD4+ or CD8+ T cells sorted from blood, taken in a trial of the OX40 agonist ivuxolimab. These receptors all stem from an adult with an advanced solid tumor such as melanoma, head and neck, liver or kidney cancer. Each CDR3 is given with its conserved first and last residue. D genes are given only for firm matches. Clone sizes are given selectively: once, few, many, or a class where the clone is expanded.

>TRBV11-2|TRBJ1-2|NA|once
CASSLEAGGYGYTF
TGTGCCAGCAGCTTAGAGGCGGGAGGCTATGGCTACACCTTC
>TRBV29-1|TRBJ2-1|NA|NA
CSVRGWVNEQFF
TGCAGCGTCAGGGGATGGGTCAATGAGCAGTTCTTC
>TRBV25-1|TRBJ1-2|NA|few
CASSVADYGYTF
TGTGCCAGCAGTGTGGCCGACTATGGCTACACCTTC
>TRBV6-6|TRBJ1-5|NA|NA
CASSYGGGNQPQHF
TGTGCCAGCAGTTACGGGGGCGGCAATCAGCCCCAGCATTTT
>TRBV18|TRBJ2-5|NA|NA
CASSLVQDPSLGRETQYF
TGTGCCAGCTCACTCGTCCAGGATCCCTCATTAGGTCGGGAGACCCAGTACTTC
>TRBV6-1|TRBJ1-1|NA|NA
CASSDHSNTEAFF
TGTGCCAGCAGTGACCACAGTAACACTGAAGCTTTCTTT
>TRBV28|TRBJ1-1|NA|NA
CASSLGRTEAFF
TGTGCCAGCAGTTTAGGGAGGACTGAAGCTTTCTTT
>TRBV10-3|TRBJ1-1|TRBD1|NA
CAIRTDRGGMNTEAFF
TGTGCCATCAGGACGGACAGGGGTGGAATGAACACTGAAGCTTTCTTT
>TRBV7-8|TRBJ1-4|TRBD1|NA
CASSFRGGQGVGEKLFF
TGTGCCAGCAGCTTCCGAGGAGGGCAGGGGGTGGGTGAAAAACTGTTTTTT
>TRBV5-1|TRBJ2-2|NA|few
CASRDLGTGELFF
TGCGCCAGCAGGGACCTAGGGACCGGGGAGCTGTTTTTT
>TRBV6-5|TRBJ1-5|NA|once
CASSYLRNSNQPQHF
TGTGCCAGCAGTTACCTACGGAATAGCAATCAGCCCCAGCATTTT
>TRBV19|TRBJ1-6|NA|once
CASGGGFSPLHF
TGTGCCAGTGGGGGGGGCTTTTCACCCCTCCACTTT
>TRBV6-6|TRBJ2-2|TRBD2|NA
CASSYRTSGTGELFF
TGTGCCAGCAGTTACCGGACTAGTGGTACCGGGGAGCTGTTTTTT
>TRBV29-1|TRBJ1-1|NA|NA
CSVEGDRGSTEAFF
TGCAGCGTTGAGGGGGACCGGGGAAGCACTGAAGCTTTCTTT
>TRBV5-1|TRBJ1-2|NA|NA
CASSLEQFYGYTF
TGCGCCAGCAGTTTGGAACAGTTCTATGGCTACACCTTC
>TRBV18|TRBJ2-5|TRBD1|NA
CASSRQGQETQYF
TGTGCCAGCTCACGACAGGGACAAGAGACCCAGTACTTC
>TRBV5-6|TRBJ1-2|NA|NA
CASSLGTANYGYTF
TGTGCCAGCAGCTTGGGGACAGCAAACTATGGCTACACCTTC
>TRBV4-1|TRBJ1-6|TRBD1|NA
CASSTGQGSFSYNSPLHF
TGCGCCAGCAGCACGGGACAGGGGTCCTTCTCCTATAATTCACCCCTCCACTTT
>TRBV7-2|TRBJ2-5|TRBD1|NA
CASSPATGDGTQYF
TGTGCCAGCAGCCCAGCCACAGGGGACGGGACCCAGTACTTC
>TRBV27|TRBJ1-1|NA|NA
CASSYRPNTEAFF
TGTGCCAGCAGTTACCGCCCAAACACTGAAGCTTTCTTT
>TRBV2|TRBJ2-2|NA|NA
CASKMRPGTGELFF
TGTGCCAGCAAGATGCGACCAGGGACCGGGGAGCTGTTTTTT
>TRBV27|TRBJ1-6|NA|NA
CASSLSGSVGSPLHF
TGTGCCAGCAGTTTATCTGGGTCAGTGGGTTCACCCCTCCACTTT
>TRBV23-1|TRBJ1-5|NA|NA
CASSQFKEPQHF
TGCGCCAGCAGTCAATTCAAGGAGCCCCAGCATTTT
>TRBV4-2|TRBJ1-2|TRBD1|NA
CASSQGGTGSRNYGYTF
TGTGCCAGCAGCCAAGGTGGGACAGGTTCCCGTAACTATGGCTACACCTTC
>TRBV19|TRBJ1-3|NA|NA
CASSGGLFFSGNTIYF
TGTGCCAGTAGTGGGGGACTGTTTTTCTCGGGGAACACCATATATTTT
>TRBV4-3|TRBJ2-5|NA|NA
CASSQDRSGGGGETQYF
TGCGCCAGCAGCCAAGATCGAAGTGGGGGGGGCGGAGAGACCCAGTACTTC